This T cell receptor (beta chain) came from a study of T cell changes during pregnancy in multiple sclerosis. Per germline, CDR1 MNHEY and CDR2 SMNVEV (reference sequence). V was clipped by 5 bases and J by 10 bases; unmatched bases: 11. The CDR3 spans 15 residues. TCRdb keeps only in-frame clones here, not all; method: immunoSEQ multiplex PCR. The sample has under 130,000 clones, roughly 93% seen once. This clone was picked up one time. The chain recombines TRBV27 with TRBJ2-1, with 10 bases lining up with TRBD2. The clonotype comes from a female donor with multiple sclerosis, enrolled in a pregnancy study. Sequenced material: peripheral blood, taken after pregnancy. The CDR3 coding sequence is TGTGCCAGCAGTCCTTTTGTAGCGGGAGGTCGCGAGCAGTTCTTC. As protein: CASSPFVAGGREQFF.